This entry lists 18 T cell receptor beta chains sequenced from one sample in a study of blood T cell repertoires in COVID-19. Some clones are missing from TCRdb's copy, which holds only in-frame ones; the method was immunoSEQ multiplex PCR. The sample lists 50,000 to 65,000 clones; roughly nine tenths were seen once. Sequenced input: peripheral blood. The origin of the receptors is a woman aged 80 or over with COVID-19, enrolled during active disease.

This clone was detected only once. The V call is TRBV29-1, the J call TRBJ2-5; 9 bases map to TRBD1. Germline loops: CDR1 SQVTM, CDR2 ANQGSEA. The CDR3 runs to 11 residues. V shed 7 bases, J shed 4 bases, and the junction held 1 base outside the gene matches. CDR3 residues: CSATGGETQYF. The DNA for the CDR3 is TGCAGCGCGACAGGGGGAGAGACCCAGTACTTC. The variable domain in full, completed from reference TRBV29-1 and TRBJ2-5, reads SAVISQKPSRDICQRGTSLTIQCQVDSQVTMMFWYRQQPGQSLTLIATANQGSEATYESGFVIDKFPISRPNLTFSTLTVSNMSPEDSSIYLCSATGGETQYFGPGTRLLVL.

The chain is built from TRBV5-6 and TRBJ2-7; D unresolved. Per germline, CDR1 SGHDT and CDR2 YYEEEE. This CDR3 spans 13 amino acids. Trimming pared 0 bases from V and 5 bases from J, leaving 9 bases between. CDR3 bases: TGTGCCAGCAGCTTGGCGCAAAGCCACGAGCAGTACTTC. Its translation: CASSLAQSHEQYF.

The rearrangement uses TRBV7-9 and TRBJ1-4, with TRBD1 identical over 7 bases. CDR1 and CDR2 (germline): SEHNR, FQNEAQ (reference sequence). This CDR3 has 16 amino acids. J was trimmed by 0 bases and V by 6 bases; bases with no gene match: 7. The CDR3 spells CASRPGGGATNEKLFF. The DNA of the CDR3 is TGTGCCAGCAGACCCGGAGGGGGCGCAACTAATGAAAAACTGTTTTTT.

This chain links TRBV20-1 with TRBJ2-7; 7 nucleotides align to TRBD2. The CDR3 covers 11 residues. With 6 bases clipped from V and 4 bases from J, the junction kept 3 bases outside the gene matches. Per the germline V gene, CDR1 is DFQATT and CDR2 is SNEGSKA (reference sequence). The CDR3 DNA sequence: TGCAGTGCGGGGAGGGAGTACGAGCAGTACTTC. Translating gives CSAGREYEQYF.

The chain combines TRBV18 with TRBJ1-5; 10 bases fit TRBD1. V dropped 4 bases and J dropped 1; count of bases not matched to a gene: 4. This CDR3 comprises 16 residues. Germline CDR1 and CDR2: KGHSH and LQKENI. CDR3 DNA sequence: TGTGCCAGCTCACGAATGGACAGGGGGAGCAATCAGCCCCAGCATTTT. As protein: CASSRMDRGSNQPQHF.

The rearrangement uses TRBV3-1 (or the pseudogene TRBV3-2) and TRBJ1-2; the D is unclear. CDR3 length: 15 residues. CDR1 and CDR2 from the germline V gene are LGHDT and YNNKEL (reference sequence). The V end lost 6 bases, the J end lost 8 bases, and 22 bases lay between the germline ends. The CDR3 DNA is TGTGCCAGCAGTCGACGGCGAGGGAAGGCCTCCGGCTACACCTTC. Residues: CASSRRRGKASGYTF.

This rearrangement joins TRBV6-1 to TRBJ1-2; 7 nucleotides align to TRBD1. Germline-derived CDR1 and CDR2 are MNHNS and SASEGT. The length of the CDR3 is 14 residues. Trimming took 3 bases from V and 4 from J; bases not matched to a gene: 5. The CDR3 coding sequence is TGTGCCAGCAGTGAGATCGACAGGGTCTATGGCTACACCTTC. Residues: CASSEIDRVYGYTF.

CDR3 sequence reads: CASAGMDTDTQYF. CDR3 nucleotides: TGCGCCTCGGCGGGGATGGACACAGATACGCAGTATTTT. The chain recombines TRBV5-1 with TRBJ2-3; tentatively, D is TRBD2 (6 bases). Germline assignment: CDR1 SGHRS and CDR2 YFSETQ. There are 13 residues in the CDR3. V lost 10 bases, J lost 2 bases, and 14 bases lay in between.

The gene calls are TRBV18 and TRBJ1-6; 7 bases align to TRBD1. The CDR3 contains 14 residues. Germline CDR1 and CDR2: KGHSH and LQKENI. With V trimmed by 2 bases and J by 6 bases, 1 base remained unmatched. The CDR3 sequence is CASSPWDSNSPLHF. The CDR3 DNA reads as TGTGCCAGCTCACCATGGGACAGTAATTCACCCCTCCACTTT. Looking up the rest from reference TRBV18 and TRBJ1-6 gives the full variable domain: NAGVMQNPRHLVRRRGQEARLRCSPMKGHSHVYWYRQLPEEGLKFMVYLQKENIIDESGMPKERFSAEFPKEGPSILRIQQVVRGDSAAYFCASSPWDSNSPLHFGNGTRLTVT.

The rearrangement uses TRBV5-6 and TRBJ1-3, with D unresolved. Germline lookup yields CDR1 SGHDT and CDR2 YYEEEE. The CDR3 totals 14 residues. V was cut by 5 bases and J by 2 bases, with 11 bases left in between. CDR3 protein: CASRKEGAGNTIYF. The DNA of the CDR3 is TGTGCCAGCAGAAAAGAGGGAGCTGGAAACACCATATATTTT.

This clone was counted a few times. The chain joins TRBV10-3 to TRBJ2-7, with 7 bases matching TRBD1. CDR1 and CDR2 from the germline V gene are ENHRY and SYGVKD. The CDR3 loop spans 18 amino acids. Trimming took 4 bases from V and 0 from J; bases not matched to a gene: 15. CDR3 coding DNA: TGTGCCATCAGTGTTGGGCCGAGGTTCGGGACAGACTCCTACGAGCAGTACTTC. Protein: CAISVGPRFGTDSYEQYF.

This rearrangement joins TRBV30 to TRBJ1-2; TRBD1 agrees at 10 bases. CDR1 and CDR2 (germline): GTSNPN, SVGIG (reference sequence). This CDR3 contains 14 residues. Trimming removed 4 bases from V and 4 bases from J; junction bases left unmatched: 6. CDR3 DNA sequence: TGTGCCTGGATACAAAGGGACAGGGGCTATGGCTACACCTTC. Protein sequence: CAWIQRDRGYGYTF.

This clone was counted once. The chain recombines TRBV14 with TRBJ2-2; D might be TRBD1 (5 bases). The germline CDR1 and CDR2 sequences are SGHDN and FVKESK. This CDR3 comprises 18 residues. V was clipped by 4 bases and J by 0 bases, with 18 bases between them. In nucleotides, the CDR3 is TGTGCCAGCAGCCTTGATAAGAGACAGCCCGCGAACACCGGGGAGCTGTTTTTT. Its translation: CASSLDKRQPANTGELFF.

In its sample, this clone was seen a few times. The chain joins TRBV5-8 to TRBJ1-6; 9 nucleotides agree with TRBD1. Germline assignment: CDR1 SGHTS and CDR2 YDEGEE. The CDR3 contains 16 residues. V was clipped by 4 bases and J by 3 bases; unmatched bases: 5. In nucleotides, the CDR3 is TGTGCCAGCAGCCGGGGACAGGGTCACTATAATTCACCCCTCCACTTT. Its translation is CASSRGQGHYNSPLHF.

The V gene is TRBV5-1, the J gene TRBJ2-1; 7 nucleotides agree with TRBD2. The CDR3 runs to 14 residues. Germline trimming cut 7 bases from V and 0 bases from J; bases unmatched to any gene: 4. Looked up from germline, CDR1 is SGHRS and CDR2 is YFSETQ. The CDR3 loop reads CASRDYSSYNEQFF. CDR3 DNA: TGCGCCAGCCGGGACTACAGCTCCTACAATGAGCAGTTCTTC.

This chain uses TRBV18 with TRBJ2-7; 9 bases fit TRBD2. The CDR3 covers 16 residues. V was pared by 0 bases and J by 6 bases, with 9 bases of the junction left unmatched. Germline CDR1 and CDR2: KGHSH and LQKENI. CDR3 sequence reads: CASSPPLSLAGTEQYF. CDR3 DNA sequence: TGTGCCAGCTCACCACCGTTGTCCCTAGCGGGGACCGAGCAGTACTTC.

The CDR3 sequence is CASGWDTTDTQYF. Here the CDR3 DNA reads TGTGCTAGTGGCTGGGACACCACAGATACGCAGTATTTT. V gene TRBV12-5 combines with J gene TRBJ2-3, with D perhaps matching TRBD1 (6 bases). The CDR3 has 13 residues. Between the trimmed V and J ends, which lost 6 bases and 2 bases, there was a span of 9 bases. Germline V gene sequence: CDR1 LGHNT, CDR2 FRNRAP.

Here the CDR3 reads CASSLSPGRSDTQYF. The CDR3 DNA follows: TGCGCCAGCAGCTTGTCTCCCGGGAGGTCAGATACGCAGTATTTT. The chain combines TRBV5-1 with TRBJ2-3, with 7 bases identical to TRBD2. Germline loops: CDR1 SGHRS, CDR2 YFSETQ. The CDR3 covers 15 residues. V lost 1 base to trimming and J lost 4 bases; unmatched junction nucleotides: 6.